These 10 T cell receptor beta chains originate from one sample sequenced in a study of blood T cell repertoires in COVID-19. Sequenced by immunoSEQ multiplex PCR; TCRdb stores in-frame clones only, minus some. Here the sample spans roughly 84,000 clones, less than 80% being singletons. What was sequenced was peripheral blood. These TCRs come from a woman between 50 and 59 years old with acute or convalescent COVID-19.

The CDR3 sequence is CASSPRETLNEKLFF. The CDR3 region has the DNA TGTGCCAGCAGCCCGCGGGAGACATTAAATGAAAAACTGTTTTTT. The chain recombines TRBV7-8 with TRBJ1-4; D is ambiguous. Trimming removed 5 bases from V and 5 bases from J, with 15 bases in between. This CDR3 contains 15 residues. Germline assignment: CDR1 SGHVS and CDR2 FQNEAQ.

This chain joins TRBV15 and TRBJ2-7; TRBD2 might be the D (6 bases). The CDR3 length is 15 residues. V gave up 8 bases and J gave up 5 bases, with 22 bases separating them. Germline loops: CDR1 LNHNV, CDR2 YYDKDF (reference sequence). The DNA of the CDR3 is TGTGCCACCTCAAGGGAGGCGGGGAAGAGCGACGAGCAGTACTTC. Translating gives CATSREAGKSDEQYF. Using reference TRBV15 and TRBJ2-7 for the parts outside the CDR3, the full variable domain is DAMVIQNPRYQVTQFGKPVTLSCSQTLNHNVMYWYQQKSSQAPKLLFHYYDKDFNNEADTPDNFQSRRPNTSFCFLDIRSPGLGDTAMYLCATSREAGKSDEQYFGPGTRLTVT.

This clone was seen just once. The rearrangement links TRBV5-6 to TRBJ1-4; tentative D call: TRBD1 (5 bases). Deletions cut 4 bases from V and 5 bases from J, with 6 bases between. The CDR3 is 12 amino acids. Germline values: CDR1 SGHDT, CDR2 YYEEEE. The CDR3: CASSGGNEKLFF. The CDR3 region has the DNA TGTGCCAGCAGCGGGGGGAATGAAAAACTGTTTTTT.

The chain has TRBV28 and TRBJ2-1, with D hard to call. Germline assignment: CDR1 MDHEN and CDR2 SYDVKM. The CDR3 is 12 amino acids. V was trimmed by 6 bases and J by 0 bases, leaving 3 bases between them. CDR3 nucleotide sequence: TGTGCCAGCAGCCTCTCCTACAATGAGCAGTTCTTC. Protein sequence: CASSLSYNEQFF.

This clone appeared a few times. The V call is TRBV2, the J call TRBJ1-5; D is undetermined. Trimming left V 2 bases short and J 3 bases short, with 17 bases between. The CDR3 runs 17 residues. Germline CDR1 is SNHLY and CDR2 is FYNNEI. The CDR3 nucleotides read TGTGCCAGCAGTGAATGGAAAGCAAGCGGGGACAATCAGCCCCAGCATTTT. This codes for CASSEWKASGDNQPQHF.

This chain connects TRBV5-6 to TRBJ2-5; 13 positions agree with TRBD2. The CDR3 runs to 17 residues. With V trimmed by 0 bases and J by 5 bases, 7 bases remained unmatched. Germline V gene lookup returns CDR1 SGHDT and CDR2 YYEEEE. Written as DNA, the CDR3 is TGTGCCAGCAGCTTGGCACTAGCGGGGGGGCCGTCGGAGACCCAGTACTTC. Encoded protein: CASSLALAGGPSETQYF.

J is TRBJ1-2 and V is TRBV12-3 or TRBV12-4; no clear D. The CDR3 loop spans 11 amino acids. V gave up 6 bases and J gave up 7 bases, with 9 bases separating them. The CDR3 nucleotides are TGTGCCAGCAGCCAGTGGGCTGGCTACACCTTC. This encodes CASSQWAGYTF.

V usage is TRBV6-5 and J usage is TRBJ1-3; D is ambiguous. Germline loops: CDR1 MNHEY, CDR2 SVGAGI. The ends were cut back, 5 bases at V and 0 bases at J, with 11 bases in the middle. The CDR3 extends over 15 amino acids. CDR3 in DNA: TGTGCCAGCAGTCGAGAGGCGCCCTCTGGAAACACCATATATTTT. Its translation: CASSREAPSGNTIYF.

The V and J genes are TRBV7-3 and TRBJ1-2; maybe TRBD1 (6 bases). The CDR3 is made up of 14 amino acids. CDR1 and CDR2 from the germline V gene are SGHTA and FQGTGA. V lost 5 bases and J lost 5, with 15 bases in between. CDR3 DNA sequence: TGTGCCAGCAGCCAGGACAGATACTCTTATGGCTACACCTTC. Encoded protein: CASSQDRYSYGYTF.

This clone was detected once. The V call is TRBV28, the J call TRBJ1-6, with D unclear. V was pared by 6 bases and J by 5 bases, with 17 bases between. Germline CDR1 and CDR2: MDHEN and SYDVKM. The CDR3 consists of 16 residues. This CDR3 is CASSPAGNSHNSPLHF. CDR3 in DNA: TGTGCCAGCAGCCCCGCGGGGAATAGCCATAATTCACCCCTCCACTTT.